The present entry profiles one TCR beta chain with its context. Its antigen remains unidentified. The data stem from a study of shared clonotypes between healthy human individuals. Produced via immunoSEQ multiplex PCR; TCRdb's table is partial and in-frame only. The table has a few million clones, roughly 95% seen once; the top ten hold about 0.13%. Study findings and constraints: Generally, estimated richness proved larger in naive subsets than it did in memory subsets.

This receptor was taken from a man aged 18 to 35 in good health. The material sequenced was naive CD4+ T cells sorted from blood. Subset reported: CD45RA+ positively selected.

CDR3 bases: TGTGCCAGCAGTTTATTGTCTCCTTACCCGAAAGAGACCCAGTACTTC. Amino acids: CASSLLSPYPKETQYF. The chain couples TRBV27 to TRBJ2-5; no firm D call. Trimming removed 1 base from V and 3 bases from J, with 15 bases in between. The CDR3 contains 16 residues. Germline CDR1 MNHEY, CDR2 SMNVEV (reference sequence).